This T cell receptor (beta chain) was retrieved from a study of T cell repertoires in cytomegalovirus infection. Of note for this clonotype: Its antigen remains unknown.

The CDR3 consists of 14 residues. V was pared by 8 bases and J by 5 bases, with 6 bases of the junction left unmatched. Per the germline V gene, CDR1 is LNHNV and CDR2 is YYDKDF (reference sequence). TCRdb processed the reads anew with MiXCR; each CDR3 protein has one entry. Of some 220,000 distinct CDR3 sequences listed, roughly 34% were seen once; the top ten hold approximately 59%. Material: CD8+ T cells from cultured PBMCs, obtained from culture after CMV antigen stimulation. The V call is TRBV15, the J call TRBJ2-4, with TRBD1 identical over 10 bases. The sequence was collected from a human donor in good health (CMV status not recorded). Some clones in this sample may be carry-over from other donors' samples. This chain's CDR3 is CATLDRGGQNIQYF. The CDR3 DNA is TGTGCCACCCTGGACAGGGGGGGCCAAAACATTCAGTACTTC.